This is a list of T cell receptor beta chains from one sample in a study of T cells in Graves' hyperthyroidism and ophthalmopathy. TCRdb re-called the multiplex PCR reads through MiXCR, storing one row per CDR3 protein. This table has hundreds of thousands of distinct CDR3 sequences, around 38% appearing once. Sequencing used blood. These receptor sequences come from a man in his late teens or twenties with Graves' hyperthyroidism. CDR3s include the opening cysteine and the closing phenylalanine or tryptophan. D genes are given only for firm matches. Expanded clones are given a class, and other clones once, few, many or no size at all.

NA	TRBV12-3/TRBV12-4	TRBJ1-1	many	CASSLGGAATEAFF	TGTGCCAGCAGTTTGGGAGGGGCCGCGACTGAAGCTTTCTTT
NA	TRBV7-9	TRBJ1-1	NA	CASSPSGAGTEAFF	TGTGCCAGCAGCCCCTCCGGGGCTGGAACTGAAGCTTTCTTT
NA	TRBV2	TRBJ2-2	NA	CASSEQWGGELFF	TGTGCCAGCAGTGAACAGTGGGGCGGGGAGCTGTTTTTT
NA	TRBV20-1	TRBJ2-5	NA	CSPRVQETQYF	TGCAGCCCCCGGGTTCAAGAGACCCAGTACTTC
NA	TRBV12-3/TRBV12-4	TRBJ1-1	NA	CASSRREVAEIEAFF	TGTGCCAGCAGTCGCCGGGAAGTGGCCGAAATCGAAGCTTTCTTT
NA	TRBV10-3	TRBJ1-6	NA	CAIRPGNSRRSPLHF	TGTGCCATCAGGCCCGGGAACTCTAGAAGATCACCCCTCCACTTT
NA	TRBV7-2	TRBJ2-7	NA	CASSPPGGAYEQYF	TGTGCCAGCAGCCCTCCGGGCGGAGCTTACGAGCAGTACTTC
NA	TRBV9	TRBJ1-2	NA	CASTDRAGAYYGYTF	TGTGCCAGCACCGACCGGGCAGGGGCTTACTATGGCTACACCTTC
TRBD1	TRBV24-1	TRBJ2-5	NA	CATSADTGEETQYF	TGTGCCACCAGTGCGGACACAGGGGAGGAGACCCAGTACTTC
TRBD2	TRBV9	TRBJ2-2	few	CASSVPLTGGNTGELFF	TGTGCCAGCAGCGTACCGCTAACGGGGGGTAACACCGGGGAGCTGTTTTTT
TRBD1	TRBV7-9	TRBJ1-4	NA	CASSQETLGQRNEKLFF	TGTGCCAGCAGCCAAGAAACGTTGGGACAGAGAAATGAAAAACTGTTTTTT
TRBD2	TRBV7-2	TRBJ2-7	few	CASRYRAGGDYEQYF	TGTGCCAGCAGGTATAGAGCCGGGGGGGATTACGAGCAGTACTTC
NA	TRBV12-3/TRBV12-4	TRBJ2-5	few	CASSSQRAEYQETQYF	TGTGCCAGCAGTTCCCAGCGAGCCGAGTACCAAGAGACCCAGTACTTC
TRBD1	TRBV7-8	TRBJ2-7	NA	CASSHRGTGGEQYF	TGTGCCAGCAGCCACCGGGGGACAGGGGGCGAGCAGTACTTC
NA	TRBV20-1	TRBJ1-5	many	CSARATDSNQPQHF	TGCAGTGCTCGCGCGACGGATAGCAATCAGCCCCAGCATTTT
NA	TRBV6-5	TRBJ2-7	NA	CASSYLQGGLDEQYF	TGTGCCAGCAGTTACCTCCAGGGGGGGTTGGACGAGCAGTACTTC
TRBD1	TRBV29-1	TRBJ2-5	NA	CSVTTGVETQYF	TGCAGCGTTACGACAGGGGTTGAGACCCAGTACTTC
TRBD1	TRBV6-6	TRBJ1-5	many	CASSFRQGYQPQHF	TGTGCCAGCAGTTTCAGACAGGGTTATCAGCCCCAGCATTTT
TRBD1	TRBV12-3/TRBV12-4	TRBJ1-2	NA	CASSLGGQGANYGYTF	TGTGCCAGCAGTTTGGGGGGACAGGGGGCGAACTATGGCTACACCTTC
TRBD1	TRBV5-1	TRBJ1-5	few	CASSYLTGEVSNQPQHF	TGCGCCAGCAGCTATCTGACAGGGGAGGTGAGCAATCAGCCCCAGCATTTT
TRBD1	TRBV9	TRBJ1-2	few	CASSVTGDSNYGYTF	TGTGCCAGCAGCGTAACCGGGGACAGTAACTATGGCTACACCTTC
TRBD1	TRBV25-1	TRBJ1-5	NA	CASSPGTGYSNQPQHF	TGTGCCAGCAGTCCCGGGACAGGGTATAGCAATCAGCCCCAGCATTTT
NA	TRBV20-1	TRBJ2-7	NA	CSARSLTEETYEQYF	TGCAGTGCTAGATCGCTAACGGAGGAAACCTACGAGCAGTACTTC
NA	TRBV10-3	TRBJ2-5	many	CAIKGQPQETQYF	TGTGCCATAAAAGGACAGCCCCAAGAGACCCAGTACTTC
NA	TRBV5-1	TRBJ2-7	NA	CASSQVSVPSYEQYF	TGCGCCAGCAGCCAGGTTTCCGTTCCCTCCTACGAGCAGTACTTC
TRBD1	TRBV11-2	TRBJ1-5	NA	CASSADRVVNQPQHF	TGTGCCAGCAGTGCAGACAGGGTAGTCAATCAGCCCCAGCATTTT
NA	TRBV25-1	TRBJ2-2	NA	CASSQDHFGELFF	TGTGCCAGCAGTCAAGACCATTTCGGGGAGCTGTTTTTT
NA	TRBV20-1	TRBJ2-5	NA	CSAGETGETQYF	TGCAGTGCTGGGGAGACAGGAGAGACCCAGTACTTC
TRBD1	TRBV7-9	TRBJ1-4	NA	CASSQDRGTGSNEKLFF	TGTGCCAGCAGCCAAGATCGCGGGACAGGTAGTAATGAAAAACTGTTTTTT
TRBD1	TRBV19	TRBJ1-2	many	CASSPDRDYGYTF	TGTGCCAGTAGTCCGGACAGGGACTATGGCTACACCTTC
TRBD2	TRBV29-1	TRBJ2-7	many	CSVVSGRAEQYF	TGCAGCGTTGTTAGCGGGAGGGCTGAGCAGTACTTC
TRBD1	TRBV9	TRBJ1-1	few	CASSVSGQEISEAFF	TGTGCCAGCAGCGTTTCGGGACAGGAAATTTCAGAAGCTTTCTTT
NA	TRBV19	TRBJ1-6	many	CASSSDIGESPLHF	TGTGCCAGTAGTAGTGACATCGGAGAATCACCCCTCCACTTT
NA	TRBV7-2	TRBJ1-6	NA	CASSIHSGQPLHF	TGTGCCAGCAGCATTCACTCGGGCCAGCCCCTCCACTTT
NA	TRBV7-2	TRBJ2-7	many	CASARGWSEQYF	TGTGCCAGCGCGAGGGGATGGAGCGAGCAGTACTTC
NA	TRBV19	TRBJ1-1	NA	CASSPLGGSQGAFF	TGTGCCAGTAGTCCCCTGGGGGGCTCTCAGGGAGCTTTCTTT
NA	TRBV10-3	TRBJ1-6	NA	CAVTDGESPLHF	TGTGCCGTAACGGACGGAGAGTCACCCCTCCACTTT
TRBD2	TRBV20-1	TRBJ2-7	few	CSARAWRGGAYEQYF	TGCAGTGCTAGAGCATGGCGGGGGGGCGCCTACGAGCAGTACTTC
NA	TRBV20-1	TRBJ1-5	NA	CSARQGEYQPQHF	TGCAGTGCTAGACAGGGAGAGTATCAGCCCCAGCATTTT
NA	TRBV2	TRBJ1-2	NA	CASSEGSGAYGYTF	TGTGCCAGCAGTGAAGGTTCAGGGGCATATGGCTACACCTTC
TRBD1	TRBV7-2	TRBJ2-7	NA	CASSLTGGEEQYF	TGTGCCAGCAGCTTAACAGGGGGTGAGGAGCAGTACTTC
TRBD1	TRBV29-1	TRBJ2-2	many	CSVESGTVNTGELFF	TGCAGCGTTGAGTCCGGGACAGTAAACACCGGGGAGCTGTTTTTT
NA	TRBV29-1	TRBJ1-3	many	CSVTGTAGNTIYF	TGCAGCGTAACCGGGACTGCTGGAAACACCATATATTTT
TRBD2	TRBV7-2	TRBJ2-2	few	CASSLLAGTSGTSGELFF	TGTGCCAGCAGCCTTCTTGCGGGGACTAGCGGGACGAGCGGGGAGCTGTTTTTT
TRBD1	TRBV19	TRBJ1-4	few	CASSTWTGGAYEKLFF	TGTGCCAGTAGTACATGGACAGGGGGCGCCTATGAAAAACTGTTTTTT
NA	TRBV5-1	TRBJ2-6	many	CASSLRVSSGANVLTF	TGCGCCAGCAGCTTGAGGGTTAGCTCTGGGGCCAACGTCCTGACTTTC
TRBD1	TRBV25-1	TRBJ2-7	NA	CASSQEQGARAYEQYF	TGCGCCAGCAGCCAAGAACAGGGGGCTAGGGCCTACGAGCAGTACTTC
NA	TRBV7-2	TRBJ1-1	many	CASSPPGLYAVNTEAFF	TGTGCCAGCAGCCCGCCCGGACTGTATGCCGTGAACACTGAAGCTTTCTTT
NA	TRBV9	TRBJ2-5	NA	CASSLWGRSLETQYF	TGTGCCAGCAGTTTATGGGGACGTTCCCTAGAGACCCAGTACTTC
TRBD1	TRBV11-2	TRBJ2-7	few	CASSFGTGSPDEQYF	TGTGCCAGCAGCTTCGGGACAGGGAGCCCCGACGAGCAGTACTTC
NA	TRBV19	TRBJ1-1	many	CASSIALGDAFF	TGTGCCAGTAGTATAGCTCTTGGGGATGCTTTCTTT
NA	TRBV20-1	TRBJ1-2	many	CSASDLLTGYGYTF	TGCAGTGCTAGCGATCTTTTAACGGGTTATGGCTACACCTTC
NA	TRBV5-6	TRBJ2-6	once	CASSFGAGSGANVLTF	TGTGCCAGCAGCTTTGGCGCGGGGTCTGGGGCCAACGTCCTGACTTTC